Listed below are T cell receptor beta chains from one sample, sequenced in a study of OX40 agonist ivuxolimab in advanced cancers. Assay: immunoSEQ multiplex PCR; the TCRdb copy retains only in-frame clones and omits some. Seen here are around 58,000 clones, around 86% observed once, and the top ten hold over 9.5%. The sample was CD4+ or CD8+ T cells sorted from blood, taken in a trial of the OX40 agonist ivuxolimab. Source of these receptors: an adult with an advanced solid tumor such as melanoma, head and neck, liver or kidney cancer. CDR3s include the opening cysteine and the closing phenylalanine or tryptophan. A D gene is named only where the DNA matches it firmly. The listing skips clone size in some rows; elsewhere it reads once, few, many or a size class.

D,V,J,length,size,CDR3,DNA
-,TRBV28,TRBJ2-3,14,once,CASRRGPWGDTQYF,TGTGCCAGCCGGCGGGGGCCCTGGGGAGATACGCAGTATTTT
-,TRBV4-1,TRBJ2-7,14,-,CASSQEPTDHEQYF,TGCGCCAGCAGCCAAGAGCCCACGGACCACGAGCAGTACTTC
-,TRBV5-6,TRBJ1-1,14,-,CASSFPGLAHEAFF,TGTGCCAGCAGCTTCCCGGGGTTGGCTCACGAAGCTTTCTTT
-,TRBV27,TRBJ2-3,13,-,CASGDISTDTQYF,TGTGCCAGCGGGGACATTAGCACAGATACGCAGTATTTT
-,TRBV21-1,TRBJ1-1,14,-,CASSKARQGVKEFF,TGTGCCAGCAGCAAAGCCCGACAGGGGGTAAAGGAATTCTTT
-,TRBV2,TRBJ2-3,12,-,CASSERGDTQYF,TGTGCCAGCAGTGAAAGAGGGGATACGCAGTATTTT
-,TRBV27,TRBJ2-5,14,-,CASSLEGPEETQYF,TGTGCCAGCAGTTTAGAGGGGCCCGAAGAGACCCAGTACTTC
-,TRBV6-5,TRBJ2-1,15,-,CASSYSGGRYNEQFF,TGTGCCAGCAGTTACTCAGGGGGGAGATACAATGAGCAGTTCTTC
-,TRBV6-5,TRBJ1-1,14,-,CASSYSIRLGEAFF,TGTGCCAGCAGTTACTCGATTAGGCTCGGTGAAGCTTTCTTT
-,TRBV14,TRBJ2-7,12,-,CASSPGGYEQYF,TGTGCCAGCAGCCCGGGCGGCTACGAGCAGTACTTC
TRBD1,TRBV6-5,TRBJ1-4,16,-,CASSYLPGTANEKLFF,TGTGCCAGCAGTTACTTACCCGGGACAGCTAATGAAAAACTGTTTTTT
-,TRBV15,TRBJ1-2,16,-,CATSPHNRGRDYGYTF,TGTGCCACCAGCCCGCACAATCGGGGCCGTGACTATGGCTACACCTTC
-,TRBV27,TRBJ2-7,13,few,CASSPGSPYEQYF,TGTGCCAGCAGTCCCGGGAGCCCCTACGAGCAGTACTTC
TRBD1,TRBV5-4,TRBJ2-3,16,-,CASSPWTGRESDTQYF,TGTGCCAGCAGCCCATGGACAGGGAGAGAGTCAGATACGCAGTATTTT
-,TRBV5-1,TRBJ1-1,13,-,CASTPTGLTEAFF,TGCGCCAGCACACCGACAGGTCTCACTGAAGCTTTCTTT
-,TRBV13,TRBJ2-5,14,-,CASSLGSLRETQYF,TGTGCCAGCAGCTTAGGTTCCCTGAGGGAGACCCAGTACTTC